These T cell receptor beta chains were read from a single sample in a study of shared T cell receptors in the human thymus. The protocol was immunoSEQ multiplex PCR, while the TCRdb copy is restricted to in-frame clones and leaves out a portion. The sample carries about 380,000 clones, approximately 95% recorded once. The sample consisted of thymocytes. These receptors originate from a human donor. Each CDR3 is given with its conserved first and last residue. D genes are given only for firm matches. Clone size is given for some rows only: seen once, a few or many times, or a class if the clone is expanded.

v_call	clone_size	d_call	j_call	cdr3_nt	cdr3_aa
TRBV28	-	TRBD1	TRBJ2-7	TGTGCCAGCAGCCCCGGGACAGGGTACTACGAGCAGTACTTC	CASSPGTGYYEQYF
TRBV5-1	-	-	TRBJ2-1	TGCGCCAGCAGCTTGGGGCTAGCCGTTCCGATCAATGAGCAGTTCTTC	CASSLGLAVPINEQFF
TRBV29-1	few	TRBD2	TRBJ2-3	TGCAGCGTCGATAGCGGGAGCACAGATACGCAGTATTTT	CSVDSGSTDTQYF
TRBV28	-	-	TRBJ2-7	TGTGCCAGCAGTTTGAGTGGGGCCACCTACGAGCAGTACTTC	CASSLSGATYEQYF
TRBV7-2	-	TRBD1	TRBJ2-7	TGTGCCAGCAGCACCAACGGCCAGGGGGCGAGGGAGCAGTACTTC	CASSTNGQGAREQYF
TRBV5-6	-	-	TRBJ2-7	TGTGCCAGCAGCTTGCGCAGATACGAGCAGTACTTC	CASSLRRYEQYF
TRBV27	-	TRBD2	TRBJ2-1	TGTGCCAGCAGTTTATCTGGGAGGTCCTGGACTAGCAGGAGGTACAATGAGCAGTTCTTC	CASSLSGRSWTSRRYNEQFF
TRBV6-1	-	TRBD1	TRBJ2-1	TGTGCCAGCAGAGTCGGGACAGGGAAGAACAATGAGCAGTTCTTC	CASRVGTGKNNEQFF
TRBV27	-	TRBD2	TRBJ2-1	TGTGCCAGCAGCCATTATTCAAGCGGGAGGGCCTCCTACAATGAGCAGTTCTTC	CASSHYSSGRASYNEQFF
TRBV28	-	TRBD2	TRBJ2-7	TGTGCCAGCAGTTTATTTGGGGGACTACCCTTATCCTACGAGCAGTACTTC	CASSLFGGLPLSYEQYF
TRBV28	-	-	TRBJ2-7	TGTGCCAGCAGTTTATGCCACCCCCGTATCCACGAGCAGTACTTC	CASSLCHPRIHEQYF
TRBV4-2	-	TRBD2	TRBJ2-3	TGTGCCAGCAGCCAAGAACAGAGCGGGAGGGAAGATACGCAGTATTTT	CASSQEQSGREDTQYF
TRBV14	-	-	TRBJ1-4	TGTGCCAGCAGCCAACACCGACCGGGGGACGACTGCTGTGGAAATGAAAAACTGTTTTTT	CASSQHRPGDDCCGNEKLFF
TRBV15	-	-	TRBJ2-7	TGTGCCACCAGCAGAGACCTCTCCTACGAGCAGTACTTC	CATSRDLSYEQYF
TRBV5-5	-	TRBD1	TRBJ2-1	TGTGCCAGCAGCTGGTCCCGGGACAGGGGGCACAATGAGCAGTTCTTC	CASSWSRDRGHNEQFF
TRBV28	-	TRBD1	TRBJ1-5	TGTGCCAGCAGTTTACCGGATCGCCGGGACAGGGCCAATCAGCCCCAGCATTTT	CASSLPDRRDRANQPQHF
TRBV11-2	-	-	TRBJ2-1	TGTGCCAGCAGCTTAGCAGTTCAGGGGTTGGTAAATGAGCAGTTCTTC	CASSLAVQGLVNEQFF
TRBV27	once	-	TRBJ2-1	TGTGCCAGCAGTTCCACAATAAGAACCTCTTACAATGAGCAGTTCTTC	CASSSTIRTSYNEQFF
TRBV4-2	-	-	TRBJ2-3	TGTGCCAGCAGCCAAGATGGGAAGGGCGCAGATACGCAGTATTTT	CASSQDGKGADTQYF
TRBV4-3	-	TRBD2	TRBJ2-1	TGCGCCAGCAGCCAAGAGGGAAGACTAGCGAAATCCGTGTATCACAATGAGCAGTTCTTC	CASSQEGRLAKSVYHNEQFF
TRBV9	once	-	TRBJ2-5	TGTGCCAGCAGCGTAGTGTGGGCTACCGCGAGGGAGACCCAGTACTTC	CASSVVWATARETQYF
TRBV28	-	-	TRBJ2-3	TGTGCTACTACCTGGCCGCCGAGTGATTCGTCAGATACGCAGTATTTT	CATTWPPSDSSDTQYF
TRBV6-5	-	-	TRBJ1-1	TGTGCCAGCACCTCCTGGGGTAGCACTGAAGCTTTCTTT	CASTSWGSTEAFF
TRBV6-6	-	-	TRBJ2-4	TGTGCCAGCAGTTACCTGGGGGACGTCGCCAAAAACATTCAGTACTTC	CASSYLGDVAKNIQYF
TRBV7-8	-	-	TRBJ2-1	TGTGCCAGCAGCTTAGCAGGCTTGCAGGGAGGTAAAATCGGACGCAATGAGCAGTTCTTC	CASSLAGLQGGKIGRNEQFF
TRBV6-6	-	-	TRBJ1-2	TGTGCCAGCAGTTACCGGGACACGAACTATGGCTACACCTTC	CASSYRDTNYGYTF
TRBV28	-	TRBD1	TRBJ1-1	TGTGCCAGCAGTGCAACAGGGACAGGGGCAACAATGAACACTGAAGCTTTCTTT	CASSATGTGATMNTEAFF
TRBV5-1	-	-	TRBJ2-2	TGCGCCAGCAGCTCTCGGACTACCCTCCGGGGCACCGGGGAGCTGTTTTTT	CASSSRTTLRGTGELFF
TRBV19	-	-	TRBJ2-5	TGTGCCAGTAGTCTATACAGGGCGGAGACCCAGTACTTC	CASSLYRAETQYF
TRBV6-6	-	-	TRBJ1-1	TGTGCCAGCAGTTACCAGGGAGGGATGAACACTGAAGCTTTCTTT	CASSYQGGMNTEAFF
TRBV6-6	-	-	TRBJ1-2	TGTGCCAGCAGTTACGACAGGTGGGCTTATGGCTACACCTTC	CASSYDRWAYGYTF
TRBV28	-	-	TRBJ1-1	TGTGCCAGCAGTTCCCCCCAGGGTCTCAACACTGAAGCTTTCTTT	CASSSPQGLNTEAFF
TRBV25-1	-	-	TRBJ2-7	TGTGCCAGCAGTGGTACAATAGGCCCCGACGACGACTACGAGCAGTACTTC	CASSGTIGPDDDYEQYF
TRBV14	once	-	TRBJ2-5	TGTGCCAGCAGCCACTACAGTAACCAAGAGACCCAGTACTTC	CASSHYSNQETQYF
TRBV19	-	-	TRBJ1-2	TGTGCCAGTAGTATGACCGGGGTGAACTATGGCTACACCTTC	CASSMTGVNYGYTF
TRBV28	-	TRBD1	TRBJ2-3	TGTGCCAGCAGCCGACAGGGACCCGCTATCACAGATACGCAGTATTTT	CASSRQGPAITDTQYF
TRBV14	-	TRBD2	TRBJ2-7	TGTGCCAGCAGCCTCCTAGCGGCAGCCCCTACCTACGAGCAGTACTTC	CASSLLAAAPTYEQYF
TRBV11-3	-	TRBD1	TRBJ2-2	TGTGCCAGCAGTTCCCCGGGACAGTCGAACACCGGGGAGCTGTTTTTT	CASSSPGQSNTGELFF
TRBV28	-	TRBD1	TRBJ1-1	TGTGCCAGCACCATAGTACAGGGGACTACTGAAGCTTTCTTT	CASTIVQGTTEAFF
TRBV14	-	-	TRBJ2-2	TGTGCCAGCAGCCAAGTGTTGGGGTTCGGGGAGCTGTTTTTT	CASSQVLGFGELFF
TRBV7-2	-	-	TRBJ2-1	TGTGCCAGCAGCCCAGTGCCGACGCCAAAGTACAAACAATATGAGCAGTTCTTC	CASSPVPTPKYKQYEQFF
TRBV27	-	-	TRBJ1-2	TGTGCCAGCAGTTCCTACGGACGGGAAAGCTACACCTTC	CASSSYGRESYTF
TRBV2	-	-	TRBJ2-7	TGTGCCAGCTGGACGGTGGGCTCCTACGAGCAGTACTTC	CASWTVGSYEQYF
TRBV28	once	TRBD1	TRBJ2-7	TGTGCCGTAGGAACAGGGGGCTACGAGCAGTACTTC	CAVGTGGYEQYF
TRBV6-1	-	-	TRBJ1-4	TGTGCCAGCAGTGATACCCTACCGGGGGCCGAAGAAAAACTGTTTTTT	CASSDTLPGAEEKLFF